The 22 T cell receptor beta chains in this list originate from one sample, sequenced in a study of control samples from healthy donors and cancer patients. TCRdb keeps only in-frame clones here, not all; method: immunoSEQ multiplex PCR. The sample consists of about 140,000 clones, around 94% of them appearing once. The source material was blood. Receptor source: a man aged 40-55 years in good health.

The CDR3 DNA is TGTGCCAGCAGCAACGGACAAGGCAATCAGCCCCAGCATTTT. Its translation is CASSNGQGNQPQHF. The chain has TRBV7-9 and TRBJ1-5, with TRBD1 as a possible D gene (5 bases). Germline-derived CDR1 and CDR2 are SEHNR and FQNEAQ (reference sequence). V lost 5 bases and J 2 bases, leaving 10 bases between the germline ends. This CDR3 is 14 amino acids long.

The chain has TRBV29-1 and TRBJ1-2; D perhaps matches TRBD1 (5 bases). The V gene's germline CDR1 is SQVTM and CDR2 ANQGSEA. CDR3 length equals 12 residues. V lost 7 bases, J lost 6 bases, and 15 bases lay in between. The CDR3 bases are TGCAGCGCGGGGGAAAGGAACAATGGCTACACCTTC. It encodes CSAGERNNGYTF.

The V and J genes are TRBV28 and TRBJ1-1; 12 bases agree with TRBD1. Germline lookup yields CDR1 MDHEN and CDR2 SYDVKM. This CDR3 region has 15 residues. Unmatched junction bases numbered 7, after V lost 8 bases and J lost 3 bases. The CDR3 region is CASRDRGLRYTEAFF. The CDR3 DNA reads TGTGCCAGCCGGGACAGGGGGCTGAGGTACACTGAAGCTTTCTTT. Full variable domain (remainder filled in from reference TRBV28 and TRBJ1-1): DVKVTQSSRYLVKRTGEKVFLECVQDMDHENMFWYRQDPGLGLRLIYFSYDVKMKEKGDIPEGYSVSREKKERFSLILESASTNQTSMYLCASRDRGLRYTEAFFGQGTRLTVV.

CDR3 region: CASSLRGRDTQYF. The CDR3 DNA is TGTGCCAGCAGCTTAAGGGGGAGGGATACGCAGTATTTT. The V call is TRBV7-2, the J call TRBJ2-3; D is possibly TRBD1 or TRBD2 (6 bases each). There are 13 residues in the CDR3. From germline, CDR1 is SGHTA and CDR2 FQGNSA. Trimming stripped 2 bases from V and 6 bases from J, with 9 bases between.

The CDR3 sequence: CATSDFGSPSYNEQFF. The CDR3 coding sequence is TGTGCCACCAGTGATTTCGGGAGCCCCTCTTACAATGAGCAGTTCTTC. V and J are TRBV24-1 and TRBJ2-1, with TRBD2 as a possible D gene (6 bases). CDR1 is KGHDR and CDR2 is SFDVKD in the germline V gene. V shed 1 base and J shed 4 bases, with 13 bases lying between them. The CDR3 runs to 16 residues.

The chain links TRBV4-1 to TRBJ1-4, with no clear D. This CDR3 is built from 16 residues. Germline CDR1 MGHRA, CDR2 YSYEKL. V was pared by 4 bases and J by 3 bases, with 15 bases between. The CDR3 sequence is CASSPQVWNSNEKLFF. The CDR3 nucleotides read TGCGCCAGCAGCCCCCAGGTCTGGAACTCTAATGAAAAACTGTTTTTT.

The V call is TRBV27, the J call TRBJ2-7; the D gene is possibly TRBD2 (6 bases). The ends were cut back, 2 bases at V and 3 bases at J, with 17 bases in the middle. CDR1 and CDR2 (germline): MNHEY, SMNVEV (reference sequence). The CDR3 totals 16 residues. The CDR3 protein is CASSLAGSPLFYEQYF. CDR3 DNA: TGTGCCAGCAGTTTAGCGGGATCTCCCCTTTTCTACGAGCAGTACTTC.

The CDR3 sequence: CASSFLQGAAGELFF. The DNA of the CDR3 is TGTGCCAGCAGCTTTTTGCAGGGGGCTGCCGGGGAGCTGTTTTTT. The rearrangement uses TRBV11-2 and TRBJ2-2, with 8 bases that match TRBD1. V was pared by 3 bases and J by 6 bases, with 6 bases of the junction left unmatched. There are 15 residues in the CDR3. The germline V gene encodes CDR1 SGHAT and CDR2 FQNNGV. Supplemented by reference TRBV11-2 and TRBJ2-2, the full variable domain reads EAGVAQSPRYKIIEKRQSVAFWCNPISGHATLYWYQQILGQGPKLLIQFQNNGVVDDSQLPKDRFSAERLKGVDSTLKIQPAKLEDSAVYLCASSFLQGAAGELFFGEGSRLTVL.

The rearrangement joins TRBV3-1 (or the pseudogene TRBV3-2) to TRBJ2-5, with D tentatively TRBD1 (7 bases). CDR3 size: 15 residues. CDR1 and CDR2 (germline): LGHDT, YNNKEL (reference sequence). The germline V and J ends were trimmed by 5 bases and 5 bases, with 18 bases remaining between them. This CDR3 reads CASSSTRSGGETQYF. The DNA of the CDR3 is TGTGCCAGCAGCTCAACACGCTCAGGGGGGGAGACCCAGTACTTC.

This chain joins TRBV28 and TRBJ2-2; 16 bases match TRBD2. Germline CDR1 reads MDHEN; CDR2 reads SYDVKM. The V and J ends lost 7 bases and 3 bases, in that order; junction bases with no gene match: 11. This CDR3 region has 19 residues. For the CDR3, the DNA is TGTGCCAGCACTCCCGGGACTAGCGGGAGGGTATGGGACACCGGGGAGCTGTTTTTT. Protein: CASTPGTSGRVWDTGELFF.

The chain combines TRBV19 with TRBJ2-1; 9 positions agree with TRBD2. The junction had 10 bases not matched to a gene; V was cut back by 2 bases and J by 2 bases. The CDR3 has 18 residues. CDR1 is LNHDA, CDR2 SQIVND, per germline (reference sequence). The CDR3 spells CASSIPRTTSGPYNEQFF. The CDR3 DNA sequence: TGTGCCAGTAGTATACCCCGAACGACTAGCGGACCCTACAATGAGCAGTTCTTC.

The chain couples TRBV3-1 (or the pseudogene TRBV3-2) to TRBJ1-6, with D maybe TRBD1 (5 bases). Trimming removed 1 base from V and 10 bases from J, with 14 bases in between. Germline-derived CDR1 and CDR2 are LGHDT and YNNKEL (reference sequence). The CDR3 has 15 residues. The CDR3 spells CASSQGWGGLSPLHF. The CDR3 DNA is TGTGCCAGCAGCCAAGGTTGGGGGGGGTTATCACCCCTCCACTTT.

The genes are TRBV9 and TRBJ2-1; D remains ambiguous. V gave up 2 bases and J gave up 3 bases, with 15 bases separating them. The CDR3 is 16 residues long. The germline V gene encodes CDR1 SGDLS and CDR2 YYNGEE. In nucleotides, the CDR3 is TGTGCCAGCAGCGTGGATCCGAGAGGTAGCTACAATGAGCAGTTCTTC. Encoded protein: CASSVDPRGSYNEQFF.

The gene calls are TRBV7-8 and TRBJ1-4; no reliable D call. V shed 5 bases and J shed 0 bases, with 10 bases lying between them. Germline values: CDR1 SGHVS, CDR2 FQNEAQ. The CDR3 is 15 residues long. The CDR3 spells CASSLWRSTNEKLFF. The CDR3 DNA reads TGTGCCAGCAGCCTCTGGCGGTCAACTAATGAAAAACTGTTTTTT.

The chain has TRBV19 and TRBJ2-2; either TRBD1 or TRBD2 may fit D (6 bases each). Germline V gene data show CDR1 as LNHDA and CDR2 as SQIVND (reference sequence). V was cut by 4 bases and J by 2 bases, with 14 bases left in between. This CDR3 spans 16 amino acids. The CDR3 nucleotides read TGTGCCAGTAGTAACGGGGGCAGGGTTAACACCGGGGAGCTGTTTTTT. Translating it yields CASSNGGRVNTGELFF.

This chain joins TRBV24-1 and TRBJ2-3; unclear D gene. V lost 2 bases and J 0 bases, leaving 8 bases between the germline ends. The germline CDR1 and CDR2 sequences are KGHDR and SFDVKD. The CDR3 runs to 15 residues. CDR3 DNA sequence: TGTGCCACCAGTGATTCCCGGAAAAGCACAGATACGCAGTATTTT. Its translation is CATSDSRKSTDTQYF.

CDR3 amino acids: CASSLGQSRQPQHF. DNA for the CDR3: TGTGCCAGCAGCCTCGGACAGAGTCGTCAGCCCCAGCATTTT. This rearrangement joins TRBV6-6 to TRBJ1-5; TRBD1 is a possible D gene (6 bases). The germline V gene has CDR1 MNHNY and CDR2 SVGAGI (reference sequence). This CDR3 is 14 amino acids long. Trimming left V 6 bases short and J 6 bases short, with 15 bases between.

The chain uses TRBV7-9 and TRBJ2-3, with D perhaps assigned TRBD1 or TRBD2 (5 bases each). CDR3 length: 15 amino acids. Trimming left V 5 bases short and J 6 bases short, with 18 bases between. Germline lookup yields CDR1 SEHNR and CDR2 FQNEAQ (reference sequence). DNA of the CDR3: TGTGCCAGCAGCCTCAGAGGGGATCCGGAGGATACGCAGTATTTT. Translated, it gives CASSLRGDPEDTQYF.

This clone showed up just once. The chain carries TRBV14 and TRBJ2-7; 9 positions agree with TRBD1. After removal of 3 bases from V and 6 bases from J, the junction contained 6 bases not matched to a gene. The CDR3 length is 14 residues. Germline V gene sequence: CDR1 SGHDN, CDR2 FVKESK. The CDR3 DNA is TGTGCCAGCAGCCACCGTACAGGGGGCGGCGAGCAGTACTTC. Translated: CASSHRTGGGEQYF. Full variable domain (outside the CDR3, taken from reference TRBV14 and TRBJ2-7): EAGVTQFPSHSVIEKGQTVTLRCDPISGHDNLYWYRRVMGKEIKFLLHFVKESKQDESGMPNNRFLAERTGGTYSTLKVQPAELEDSGVYFCASSHRTGGGEQYFGPGTRLTVT.

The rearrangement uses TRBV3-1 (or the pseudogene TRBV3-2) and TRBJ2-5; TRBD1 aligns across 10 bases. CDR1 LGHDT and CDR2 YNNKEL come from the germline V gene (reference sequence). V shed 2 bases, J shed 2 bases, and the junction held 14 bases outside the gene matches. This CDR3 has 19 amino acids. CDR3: CASSQSPGQGRWGQETQYF. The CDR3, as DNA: TGTGCCAGCAGCCAAAGTCCGGGACAGGGGCGGTGGGGTCAAGAGACCCAGTACTTC.

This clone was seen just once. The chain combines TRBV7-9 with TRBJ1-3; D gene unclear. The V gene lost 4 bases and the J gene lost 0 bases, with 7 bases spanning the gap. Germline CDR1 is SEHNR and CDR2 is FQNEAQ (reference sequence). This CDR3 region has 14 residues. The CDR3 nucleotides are TGTGCCAGCAGCTCCGGAGACTCTGGAAACACCATATATTTT. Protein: CASSSGDSGNTIYF.

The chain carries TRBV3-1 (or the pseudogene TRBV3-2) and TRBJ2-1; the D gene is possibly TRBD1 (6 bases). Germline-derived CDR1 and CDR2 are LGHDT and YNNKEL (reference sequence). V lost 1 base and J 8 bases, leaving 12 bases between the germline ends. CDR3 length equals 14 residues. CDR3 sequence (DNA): TGTGCCAGCAGCCAAGGGGGGCATGGGGATGAGCAGTTCTTC. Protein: CASSQGGHGDEQFF.